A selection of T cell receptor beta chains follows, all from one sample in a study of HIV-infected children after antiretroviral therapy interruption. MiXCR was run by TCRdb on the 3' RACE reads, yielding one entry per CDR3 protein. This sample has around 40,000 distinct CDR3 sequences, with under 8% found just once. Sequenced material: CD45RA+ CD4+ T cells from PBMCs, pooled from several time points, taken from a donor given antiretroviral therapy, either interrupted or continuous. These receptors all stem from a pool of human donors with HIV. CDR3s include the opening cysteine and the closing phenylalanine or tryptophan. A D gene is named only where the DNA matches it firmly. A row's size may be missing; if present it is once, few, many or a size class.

CDR3aa: CASQRGTVNQPQHF
CDR3nt: TGTGCCAGCCAACGAGGCACCGTCAATCAGCCCCAGCATTTT
v_gene: TRBV2
d_gene: NA
j_gene: TRBJ1-5
abundance: NA

CDR3aa: CASSLEEGLTLHF
CDR3nt: TGTGCCAGCAGCTTAGAGGAAGGCCTTACCCTCCACTTT
v_gene: TRBV7-9
d_gene: NA
j_gene: TRBJ1-6
abundance: many

CDR3aa: CSAARGTGRTGELFF
CDR3nt: TGCAGTGCTGCCCGGGGGACAGGGCGGACCGGGGAGCTGTTTTTT
v_gene: TRBV20-1
d_gene: TRBD1
j_gene: TRBJ2-2
abundance: few

CDR3aa: CASSHPGTPKAKNIQYF
CDR3nt: TGCGCCAGCAGCCACCCAGGGACTCCGAAGGCCAAAAACATTCAGTACTTC
v_gene: TRBV4-1
d_gene: NA
j_gene: TRBJ2-4
abundance: few

CDR3aa: CASSPRTSASVDTQYF
CDR3nt: TGTGCCAGCAGCCCCCGGACCAGCGCGAGCGTAGATACGCAGTATTTT
v_gene: TRBV13
d_gene: NA
j_gene: TRBJ2-3
abundance: NA

CDR3aa: CSAGTADGYTF
CDR3nt: TGCAGCGCTGGGACGGCGGATGGCTACACCTTC
v_gene: TRBV29-1
d_gene: NA
j_gene: TRBJ1-2
abundance: many

CDR3aa: CSAREDSLPKYEAFF
CDR3nt: TGCAGTGCTAGAGAGGACAGCCTCCCAAAGTATGAAGCTTTCTTT
v_gene: TRBV20-1
d_gene: NA
j_gene: TRBJ1-1
abundance: few

CDR3aa: CAWDRAYSGNTIYF
CDR3nt: TGTGCCTGGGACAGGGCCTACTCTGGAAACACCATATATTTT
v_gene: TRBV30
d_gene: TRBD1
j_gene: TRBJ1-3
abundance: many

CDR3aa: CASSLAGVNQPQHF
CDR3nt: TGTGCCAGCAGCTTAGCGGGGGTCAATCAGCCCCAGCATTTT
v_gene: TRBV7-2
d_gene: NA
j_gene: TRBJ1-5
abundance: many

CDR3aa: CASSLHVSSGEQYF
CDR3nt: TGTGCCAGCAGTCTCCACGTCTCCTCAGGCGAGCAGTACTTC
v_gene: TRBV12-3/TRBV12-4
d_gene: NA
j_gene: TRBJ2-7
abundance: many

CDR3aa: CSARDRAGETQYF
CDR3nt: TGCAGTGCTAGAGATAGGGCCGGGGAGACCCAGTACTTC
v_gene: TRBV20-1
d_gene: NA
j_gene: TRBJ2-5
abundance: many

CDR3aa: CSVEDRGRGPGYGYTF
CDR3nt: TGCAGCGTTGAAGATCGTGGCAGGGGGCCTGGCTATGGCTACACCTTC
v_gene: TRBV29-1
d_gene: TRBD1
j_gene: TRBJ1-2
abundance: few

CDR3aa: CASSRLAVASGANVLTF
CDR3nt: TGCGCCAGCAGCCGGCTAGCGGTGGCGTCTGGGGCCAACGTCCTGACTTTC
v_gene: TRBV5-1
d_gene: TRBD2
j_gene: TRBJ2-6
abundance: many

CDR3aa: CASDGTAGWDTQYF
CDR3nt: TGTGCCAGCGACGGGACAGCGGGATGGGATACGCAGTATTTT
v_gene: TRBV12-3/TRBV12-4
d_gene: NA
j_gene: TRBJ2-3
abundance: many

CDR3aa: CASGLGLNTEAFF
CDR3nt: TGTGCTAGTGGTTTGGGCCTGAACACTGAAGCTTTCTTT
v_gene: TRBV12-5
d_gene: NA
j_gene: TRBJ1-1
abundance: few

CDR3aa: CASSYSHPGPKNIQYF
CDR3nt: TGTGCCAGCAGTTACTCGCACCCCGGACCAAAAAACATTCAGTACTTC
v_gene: TRBV6-2/TRBV6-3
d_gene: NA
j_gene: TRBJ2-4
abundance: many

CDR3aa: CSATTGLAGGHYEQYF
CDR3nt: TGCAGTGCAACGACAGGACTAGCGGGAGGACACTACGAGCAGTACTTC
v_gene: TRBV20-1
d_gene: TRBD2
j_gene: TRBJ2-7
abundance: many

CDR3aa: CSASTRGETQYF
CDR3nt: TGCAGTGCTAGTACCAGGGGAGAGACCCAGTACTTC
v_gene: TRBV20-1
d_gene: NA
j_gene: TRBJ2-5
abundance: NA

CDR3aa: CASSVDRGAFF
CDR3nt: TGTGCCAGCAGTGTCGACAGGGGGGCTTTCTTT
v_gene: TRBV6-6
d_gene: TRBD1
j_gene: TRBJ1-1
abundance: many

CDR3aa: CASSGLAGGTYEQYF
CDR3nt: TGTGCCAGCAGTGGTCTAGCGGGGGGAACCTACGAGCAGTACTTC
v_gene: TRBV27
d_gene: TRBD2
j_gene: TRBJ2-7
abundance: few

CDR3aa: CASSELAGEPYEQYF
CDR3nt: TGTGCCAGCAGTGAATTAGCGGGAGAACCTTACGAGCAGTACTTC
v_gene: TRBV2
d_gene: TRBD2
j_gene: TRBJ2-7
abundance: many

CDR3aa: CSARGLADYNEQFF
CDR3nt: TGCAGTGCTAGGGGACTAGCGGACTACAATGAGCAGTTCTTC
v_gene: TRBV20-1
d_gene: TRBD2
j_gene: TRBJ2-1
abundance: NA

CDR3aa: CASSFRDRGRGNQPQHF
CDR3nt: TGTGCCAGCAGCTTCCGGGACAGGGGGCGCGGAAATCAGCCCCAGCATTTT
v_gene: TRBV28
d_gene: TRBD1
j_gene: TRBJ1-5
abundance: many

CDR3aa: CASSLNKYDTQYF
CDR3nt: TGTGCCAGCAGCTTAAACAAGTACGATACGCAGTATTTT
v_gene: TRBV7-3
d_gene: NA
j_gene: TRBJ2-3
abundance: many

CDR3aa: CASSPSWPGNTIYF
CDR3nt: TGTGCCAGCAGCCCCAGTTGGCCTGGAAACACCATATATTTT
v_gene: TRBV5-8
d_gene: NA
j_gene: TRBJ1-3
abundance: many

CDR3aa: CASSPVLAHSTDTQYF
CDR3nt: TGCGCCAGCAGCCCCGTGCTAGCGCATAGCACAGATACGCAGTATTTT
v_gene: TRBV4-1
d_gene: NA
j_gene: TRBJ2-3
abundance: many

CDR3aa: CASSLSAGGNIQYF
CDR3nt: TGTGCCAGCAGTTTGTCGGCAGGGGGAAACATTCAGTACTTC
v_gene: TRBV28
d_gene: TRBD1
j_gene: TRBJ2-4
abundance: few

CDR3aa: CSAIRPSQGGYNEQFF
CDR3nt: TGCAGTGCGATTAGACCCAGCCAGGGTGGTTACAATGAGCAGTTCTTC
v_gene: TRBV20-1
d_gene: NA
j_gene: TRBJ2-1
abundance: many

CDR3aa: CSAWDYRRGTDTQYF
CDR3nt: TGCAGTGCGTGGGACTACCGGCGAGGCACAGATACGCAGTATTTT
v_gene: TRBV20-1
d_gene: TRBD2
j_gene: TRBJ2-3
abundance: many

CDR3aa: CASSIRLGTNTGELFF
CDR3nt: TGTGCCAGTAGTATACGGCTAGGAACGAACACCGGGGAGCTGTTTTTT
v_gene: TRBV19
d_gene: NA
j_gene: TRBJ2-2
abundance: many

CDR3aa: CASTDRTTYEQYF
CDR3nt: TGTGCCAGCACGGACAGGACTACCTACGAGCAGTACTTC
v_gene: TRBV7-9
d_gene: NA
j_gene: TRBJ2-7
abundance: many

CDR3aa: CASSKLGQANQPQHF
CDR3nt: TGTGCCAGCAGCAAGCTCGGACAAGCCAATCAGCCCCAGCATTTT
v_gene: TRBV5-6
d_gene: NA
j_gene: TRBJ1-5
abundance: few

CDR3aa: CATRGGTGGTYEQYF
CDR3nt: TGTGCCACCAGAGGGGGGACAGGGGGTACCTACGAGCAGTACTTC
v_gene: TRBV15
d_gene: TRBD1
j_gene: TRBJ2-7
abundance: once

CDR3aa: CASSLDPSQGNTEAFF
CDR3nt: TGTGCCAGCAGCTTAGACCCCTCCCAGGGGAACACTGAAGCTTTCTTT
v_gene: TRBV7-2
d_gene: NA
j_gene: TRBJ1-1
abundance: NA

CDR3aa: CASSQDRTSHEQYF
CDR3nt: TGCGCCAGCAGCCAAGATCGGACAAGCCACGAGCAGTACTTC
v_gene: TRBV4-1
d_gene: NA
j_gene: TRBJ2-7
abundance: many

CDR3aa: CASRGRLQGTDTQYF
CDR3nt: TGTGCCAGCAGGGGACGGCTACAGGGCACAGATACGCAGTATTTT
v_gene: TRBV2
d_gene: NA
j_gene: TRBJ2-3
abundance: NA

CDR3aa: CASSQPAGGGLYNEQFF
CDR3nt: TGTGCCAGCAGCCAACCCGCAGGGGGGGGCCTTTACAATGAGCAGTTCTTC
v_gene: TRBV4-2
d_gene: NA
j_gene: TRBJ2-1
abundance: many

CDR3aa: CASSPPGGADTQYF
CDR3nt: TGTGCCAGCAGTCCTCCCGGGGGGGCAGACACCCAGTACTTT
v_gene: TRBV23-1
d_gene: TRBD2
j_gene: TRBJ2-5
abundance: many

CDR3aa: CASSSPTGYTF
CDR3nt: TGTGCCAGCAGTTCTCCTACCGGCTACACCTTC
v_gene: TRBV28
d_gene: NA
j_gene: TRBJ1-2
abundance: NA

CDR3aa: CASSHPGQSTDTQYF
CDR3nt: TGTGCCAGCAGCCACCCGGGACAGAGCACAGATACGCAGTATTTT
v_gene: TRBV5-4
d_gene: TRBD1
j_gene: TRBJ2-3
abundance: many

CDR3aa: CARSSDRGGQPQHF
CDR3nt: TGTGCCAGAAGCTCGGACAGGGGAGGACAGCCCCAGCATTTT
v_gene: TRBV5-3
d_gene: TRBD1
j_gene: TRBJ1-5
abundance: many

CDR3aa: CSARDLRGVYNEQFF
CDR3nt: TGCAGTGCTAGAGATCTGCGGGGTGTTTACAATGAGCAGTTCTTC
v_gene: TRBV20-1
d_gene: NA
j_gene: TRBJ2-1
abundance: few

CDR3aa: CSVSRDTQGGEQFF
CDR3nt: TGCAGCGTTAGCCGGGACACCCAGGGTGGTGAGCAGTTCTTC
v_gene: TRBV29-1
d_gene: NA
j_gene: TRBJ2-1
abundance: few

CDR3aa: CASSLGLALYGSSYEQYF
CDR3nt: TGCGCCAGCAGCTTGGGACTAGCGCTCTATGGGTCTTCCTACGAGCAGTACTTC
v_gene: TRBV5-1
d_gene: TRBD2
j_gene: TRBJ2-7
abundance: few

CDR3aa: CASSWQIPNQPQHF
CDR3nt: TGTGCCAGTAGCTGGCAGATCCCAAATCAGCCCCAGCATTTT
v_gene: TRBV19
d_gene: NA
j_gene: TRBJ1-5
abundance: few

CDR3aa: CASSPGLGRNTEAFF
CDR3nt: TGTGCCAGCAGTCCGGGCCTCGGACGGAACACTGAAGCTTTCTTT
v_gene: TRBV12-3/TRBV12-4
d_gene: NA
j_gene: TRBJ1-1
abundance: NA

CDR3aa: CASSYRQSSYNEQFF
CDR3nt: TGTGCCAGCAGCTATAGACAGAGCTCCTACAATGAGCAGTTCTTC
v_gene: TRBV7-2
d_gene: NA
j_gene: TRBJ2-1
abundance: many

CDR3aa: CSAHGGGTAPRETQYF
CDR3nt: TGCAGTGCCCACGGGGGGGGAACTGCTCCCCGCGAGACCCAGTACTTC
v_gene: TRBV20-1
d_gene: TRBD2
j_gene: TRBJ2-5
abundance: many

CDR3aa: CASSPNLQSEAFF
CDR3nt: TGTGCCAGCAGTCCAAACCTACAGTCTGAAGCTTTCTTT
v_gene: TRBV27
d_gene: NA
j_gene: TRBJ1-1
abundance: many

CDR3aa: CASSQDTPGGAVQYF
CDR3nt: TGCGCCAGCAGCCAAGATACCCCAGGAGGGGCTGTTCAGTACTTC
v_gene: TRBV4-1
d_gene: NA
j_gene: TRBJ2-4
abundance: many

CDR3aa: CASSQGQHSPLHF
CDR3nt: TGTGCCAGCAGCCAGGGACAGCATTCACCCCTCCACTTT
v_gene: TRBV7-9
d_gene: TRBD1
j_gene: TRBJ1-6
abundance: many

CDR3aa: CASSIDNSGNTLYF
CDR3nt: TGTGCCAGCAGTATAGACAATTCTGGAAATACGCTCTATTTT
v_gene: TRBV19
d_gene: NA
j_gene: TRBJ1-3
abundance: many

CDR3aa: CASSVGDNQPQHF
CDR3nt: TGTGCCAGCAGCGTAGGGGACAATCAGCCCCAGCATTTT
v_gene: TRBV9
d_gene: NA
j_gene: TRBJ1-5
abundance: many

CDR3aa: CASSLGAHTEAFF
CDR3nt: TGTGCCAGCAGTCTCGGGGCTCACACTGAAGCTTTCTTT
v_gene: TRBV6-5
d_gene: NA
j_gene: TRBJ1-1
abundance: NA

CDR3aa: CASSQGAGAGSYEQYF
CDR3nt: TGCGCCAGCAGCCAGGGCGCGGGAGCGGGATCCTACGAGCAGTACTTC
v_gene: TRBV4-1
d_gene: TRBD2
j_gene: TRBJ2-7
abundance: many

CDR3aa: CASSFGQSVSPLHF
CDR3nt: TGTGCCAGCAGTTTTGGACAGTCAGTTTCACCCCTCCACTTT
v_gene: TRBV6-2/TRBV6-3
d_gene: NA
j_gene: TRBJ1-6
abundance: NA

CDR3aa: CASSSYLQWGTGELFF
CDR3nt: TGTGCCAGCAGCTCTTACTTGCAGTGGGGCACCGGGGAGCTGTTTTTT
v_gene: TRBV7-3
d_gene: NA
j_gene: TRBJ2-2
abundance: many

CDR3aa: CASSLTGGYYNEQFF
CDR3nt: TGTGCCAGCAGCTTAACGGGAGGGTACTACAATGAGCAGTTCTTC
v_gene: TRBV7-3
d_gene: TRBD2
j_gene: TRBJ2-1
abundance: NA

CDR3aa: CASSYSRLGTYEQYF
CDR3nt: TGTGCCAGCAGTTACTCGAGACTGGGTACCTACGAGCAGTACTTC
v_gene: TRBV6-5
d_gene: NA
j_gene: TRBJ2-7
abundance: many

CDR3aa: CASSLGTGTGAEAFF
CDR3nt: TGTGCCAGCAGCTTAGGAACCGGGACAGGGGCTGAAGCTTTCTTT
v_gene: TRBV7-6
d_gene: TRBD1
j_gene: TRBJ1-1
abundance: many